The 20 T cell receptor beta chains reported below all come from one sample, sequenced in a study of cytomegalovirus exposure and HLA in healthy donors. 60 Vbeta and 13 Jbeta primers were used in PCR. Using immunoSEQ multiplex PCR, the repertoire was profiled, and TCRdb retains in-frame clones only, with some absent. The sample has approximately 130,000 clones, around 78% seen once; the top ten hold roughly 6.3%. Input material: PBMCs. All receptors come from a woman aged 40-49 years in good health and CMV-seronegative.

The chain carries TRBV28 and TRBJ1-4, with D unresolved. Germline V gene lookup returns CDR1 MDHEN and CDR2 SYDVKM. The V gene lost 2 bases and the J gene lost 3 bases, with 10 bases spanning the gap. The CDR3 covers 15 residues. The CDR3 coding sequence is TGTGCCAGCAGTTTACCGGGTCCCCCTAATGAAAAACTGTTTTTT. It codes for CASSLPGPPNEKLFF.

The CDR3 reads CASSLRSRTSGIFEQYF. DNA for the CDR3: TGTGCCAGCAGCTTAAGGTCCCGGACTAGCGGGATTTTCGAGCAGTACTTC. V gene TRBV11-2 combines with J gene TRBJ2-7, with 12 bases identical to TRBD2. CDR1 and CDR2 (germline): SGHAT, FQNNGV. V shed 2 bases, J shed 6 bases, and the junction held 11 bases outside the gene matches. The CDR3 extends over 17 amino acids.

This chain joins TRBV29-1 and TRBJ2-5, with D hard to call. The V end was cut by 0 bases, the J end by 2 bases, with 10 bases between. Germline V gene sequence: CDR1 SQVTM, CDR2 ANQGSEA. The CDR3 spans 14 residues. The CDR3 coding sequence is TGCAGCGTTGAAGAGTTGCCCCAGCAAGAGACCCAGTACTTC. This encodes CSVEELPQQETQYF.

This chain links TRBV9 with TRBJ2-3; 7 nucleotides agree with TRBD2. V lost 0 bases and J lost 3; bases outside the gene matches: 10. Germline CDR1 and CDR2: SGDLS and YYNGEE. There are 17 residues in the CDR3. This chain's CDR3 is CASSVVVGAGATDTQYF. Written as DNA, the CDR3 is TGTGCCAGCAGCGTAGTGGTCGGGGCGGGAGCGACAGATACGCAGTATTTT.

The rearrangement links TRBV6-4 to TRBJ1-2; 8 positions agree with TRBD1. Looked up from germline, CDR1 is MRHNA and CDR2 is SNTAGT. Unmatched junction bases numbered 10, after V lost 8 bases and J lost 8 bases. This CDR3 has 13 residues. CDR3 coding DNA: TGTGCCAGCCCTCAGGGACAGGAGAACGGCTACACCTTC. This encodes CASPQGQENGYTF.

The chain is built from TRBV9 and TRBJ2-1, with 7 bases matching TRBD2. CDR1 and CDR2 (germline): SGDLS, YYNGEE. V was pared by 2 bases and J by 9 bases, with 8 bases of the junction left unmatched. This CDR3 is 14 amino acids long. CDR3 sequence reads: CASSVGGKTGEQFF. The CDR3 DNA reads TGTGCCAGCAGCGTGGGGGGGAAAACAGGTGAGCAGTTCTTC.

This clone was found once. The chain joins TRBV11-3 to TRBJ2-5, with unresolved D. The J call is uncertain, as TRBJ2-7 better fits the DNA end. The CDR3 is 13 amino acids. Germline V gene lookup returns CDR1 SGHNT and CDR2 YENEEA. CDR3 sequence reads: CASSRQGTTEQYF. In DNA, the CDR3 is TGTGCCAGCAGCCGACAAGGAACGACCGAGCAGTACTTC.

This sequence joins TRBV5-1 and TRBJ2-2; D not certain. Trimming shortened V by 3 bases and J by 8 bases, and 14 bases separated the two germline ends. The CDR3 length is 14 residues. Per the germline V gene, CDR1 is SGHRS and CDR2 is YFSETQ. The CDR3 DNA is TGCGCCAGCAGCTCGAACACGGAAGCGGGGGAGCTGTTTTTT. Its translation is CASSSNTEAGELFF.

The chain links TRBV28 to TRBJ2-7; no clear D gene. Germline CDR1 MDHEN, CDR2 SYDVKM. Deletions cut 5 bases from V and 2 bases from J, with 16 bases between. CDR3 size: 15 residues. The CDR3 loop is CASSTPQRWTYEQYF. In DNA, the CDR3 is TGTGCCAGCAGTACCCCCCAGAGGTGGACCTACGAGCAGTACTTC.

V is TRBV6-5 and J is TRBJ2-3, with 7 nucleotides matching TRBD2. Germline V gene lookup returns CDR1 MNHEY and CDR2 SVGAGI. CDR3 size: 15 residues. V lost 6 bases, J lost 3 bases, and 9 bases stayed unmatched. The CDR3 here is CASSPTGGSTDTQYF. DNA for the CDR3: TGTGCCAGCAGCCCAACTGGCGGGAGTACAGATACGCAGTATTTT.

This clone was seen only a few times. The rearrangement uses TRBV4-1 and TRBJ2-1; D gene uncertain. CDR1 is MGHRA, CDR2 YSYEKL, per germline. The CDR3 is 13 amino acids. Trimming shortened V by 3 bases and J by 8 bases, and 11 bases separated the two germline ends. This CDR3 reads CASSQGWNDEQFF. CDR3 in DNA: TGCGCCAGCAGCCAGGGCTGGAATGATGAGCAGTTCTTC.

The chain employs TRBV6-5 and TRBJ2-7, with 7 bases matching TRBD1. Germline loops: CDR1 MNHEY, CDR2 SVGAGI. The J segment lost 0 bases and the V segment lost 6 bases, leaving 8 bases of the junction unmatched. The CDR3 has 15 residues. Here the CDR3 reads CASRFDREPSYEQYF. In nucleotides, the CDR3 is TGTGCCAGCAGGTTCGACAGGGAACCCTCCTACGAGCAGTACTTC.

This chain joins TRBV18 and TRBJ2-1, with 7 bases matching TRBD2. CDR3 length: 16 residues. The trim removed 2 bases at V and 6 bases at J, leaving 10 bases unmatched. The V gene's germline CDR1 is KGHSH and CDR2 LQKENI. The CDR3: CASSPSTGGVGNEQFF. In DNA, the CDR3 is TGTGCCAGCTCACCATCTACGGGAGGTGTGGGCAATGAGCAGTTCTTC.

Details on this clone: Distinct nucleotide sequences in the sample also encode this CDR3. The chain has TRBV7-2 and TRBJ2-1; D not certain. The germline V gene has CDR1 SGHTA and CDR2 FQGNSA. The CDR3 spans 15 residues. V lost 0 bases and J lost 0, with 6 bases in between. The CDR3 nucleotides read TGTGCCAGCAGCTTAGCGGTTAGCTCCTACAATGAGCAGTTCTTC. This encodes CASSLAVSSYNEQFF.

The V gene is TRBV7-8, the J gene TRBJ1-2; D possibly corresponds to TRBD1 (5 bases). Germline V CDR1 and CDR2: SGHVS, FQNEAQ. This CDR3 is 13 amino acids long. V dropped 5 bases and J dropped 2 bases, with 9 bases sitting between them. The CDR3 sequence: CASSRNRNYGYTF. CDR3 in DNA: TGTGCCAGCAGCCGTAACAGGAACTATGGCTACACCTTC.

The V and J genes are TRBV5-5 and TRBJ2-5; 10 bases line up with TRBD1. After removal of 0 bases from V and 2 bases from J, the junction contained 10 bases not matched to a gene. CDR1 SGHKS and CDR2 YYEKEE come from the germline V gene (reference sequence). The CDR3 extends over 18 amino acids. CDR3 sequence (DNA): TGTGCCAGCAGCTTGGGACAGGGGGCGAATTTCATTCAAGAGACCCAGTACTTC. This encodes CASSLGQGANFIQETQYF.

The chain joins TRBV6-5 to TRBJ1-2; D is perhaps TRBD1 (5 bases). Per the germline V gene, CDR1 is MNHEY and CDR2 is SVGAGI. V dropped 6 bases and J dropped 5 bases, with 10 bases sitting between them. This CDR3 is 12 amino acids long. The CDR3 loop is CASRGGWYGYTF. The CDR3 region has the DNA TGTGCCAGCAGGGGGGGGTGGTATGGCTACACCTTC.

This clone occurred a few times. The V gene is TRBV19, the J gene TRBJ1-5, with TRBD1 matching over 8 bases. CDR1 and CDR2 from the germline V gene are LNHDA and SQIVND (reference sequence). The CDR3 contains 14 residues. V shed 6 bases and J 2 bases; nucleotides not matched to a gene: 3. CDR3 coding DNA: TGTGCCAGTAGCAGGGGGCCTGGCAATCAGCCCCAGCATTTT. Amino acids: CASSRGPGNQPQHF.

This clone occurred a few times. This chain links TRBV7-3 with TRBJ1-1; D possibly corresponds to TRBD1 (6 bases). Trimming cost V 3 bases and J 4 bases, with 12 bases left between them. This CDR3 has 14 residues. The germline CDR1 and CDR2 sequences are SGHTA and FQGTGA. As DNA, the CDR3 is TGTGCCAGCAGCTTCGGTGGGGGCGGCACTGAAGCTTTCTTT. Encoded protein: CASSFGGGGTEAFF.

The chain couples TRBV7-6 to TRBJ2-1, with D perhaps matching TRBD2 (6 bases). The germline V gene encodes CDR1 SGHVS and CDR2 FNYEAQ. The CDR3 runs to 17 residues. V lost 1 base to trimming and J lost 3 bases, with 16 bases between them. The CDR3 spells CASSLGAGTPRYNEQFF. As DNA, the CDR3 is TGTGCCAGCAGCTTAGGGGCGGGAACGCCCCGCTACAATGAGCAGTTCTTC.